The entry below gives a single TCR beta chain sequence along with its context. Its antigen is currently unknown. These data originate in a study of cytomegalovirus exposure and HLA in healthy donors. A multiplex PCR was run with 60 Vbeta primers and 13 Jbeta primers. In the source study's methods: Unique TCR beta chains totaled about 78 million in a later count, with approximately 11 million of them shared. Profiling relied on immunoSEQ multiplex PCR, and the TCRdb table lists in-frame clones only, not all of them. The D gene and trimming were derived from the DNA, and the V and J assignments and clone size from that table. Here the sample spans 100,000 to 150,000 clones, approximately 78% being singletons. Regarding the study as a whole: Researchers reportedly found TCR beta sequences accurately predicted most subjects' HLA-A and HLA-B alleles. Altogether, 160 or so TCR beta chains were recorded as cytomegalovirus-associated.

The TCR was taken from a man aged 35 to 55 in good health and CMV-seronegative. Sequencing input: PBMCs.

The CDR3 nucleotides read TGCGCCAGCAGCCGCACAGGGGCAACGGATGAAAAACTGTTTTTT. As protein: CASSRTGATDEKLFF. V is TRBV5-1 and J is TRBJ1-4; 7 nucleotides match TRBD1. The CDR3 totals 15 residues. CDR1 is SGHRS and CDR2 is YFSETQ in the germline V gene. With 4 bases clipped from V and 6 bases from J, the junction kept 9 bases outside the gene matches.